The clone carrying this TCR beta chain was found once. No antigen is known for it. This entry comes from a study of T cells in localized non-small cell lung cancer. The study's findings and limits: Only one tumor region was sequenced, so heterogeneity remains possible. Of the tissues analyzed, uninvolved adjacent lung showed maximal T cell clonality, greater than tumor.

Clones were sequenced by immunoSEQ multiplex PCR, and TCRdb holds only the in-frame ones, with some missing. Of roughly 38,000 clones detected, almost 85% appear once; the ten largest clones hold around 15%. Source: peripheral blood, taken before any cancer treatment. This TCR was recovered from a male donor aged 60 or over with stage III squamous cell lung carcinoma.

The CDR3 reads CASSATQQETQYF. DNA for the CDR3: TGTGCCAGTAGTGCGACCCAACAAGAGACCCAGTACTTC. The chain joins TRBV19 to TRBJ2-5; D gene uncertain. V was shortened by 5 bases and J by 2 bases, with 9 bases between the two germline ends. CDR1 is LNHDA and CDR2 is SQIVND in the germline V gene (reference sequence). The CDR3 has 13 amino acids.